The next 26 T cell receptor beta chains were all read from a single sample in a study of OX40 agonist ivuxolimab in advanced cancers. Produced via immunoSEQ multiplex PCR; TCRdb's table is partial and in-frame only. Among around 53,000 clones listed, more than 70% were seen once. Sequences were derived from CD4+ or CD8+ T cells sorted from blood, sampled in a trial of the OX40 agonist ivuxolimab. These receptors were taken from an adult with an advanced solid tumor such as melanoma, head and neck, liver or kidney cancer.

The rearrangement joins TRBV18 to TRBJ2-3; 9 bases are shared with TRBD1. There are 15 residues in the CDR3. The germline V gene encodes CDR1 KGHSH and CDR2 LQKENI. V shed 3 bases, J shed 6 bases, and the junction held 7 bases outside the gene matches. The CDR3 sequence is CASSPGQGAIDTQYF. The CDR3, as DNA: TGTGCCAGCTCACCGGGACAGGGTGCGATTGATACGCAGTATTTT.

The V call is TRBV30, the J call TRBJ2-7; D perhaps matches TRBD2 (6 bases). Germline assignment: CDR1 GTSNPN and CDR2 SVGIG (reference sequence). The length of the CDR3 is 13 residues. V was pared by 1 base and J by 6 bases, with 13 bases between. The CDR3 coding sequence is TGTGCCTGGAGTGGCCTCCGAGCGGGCGAGCAGTACTTC. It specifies CAWSGLRAGEQYF.

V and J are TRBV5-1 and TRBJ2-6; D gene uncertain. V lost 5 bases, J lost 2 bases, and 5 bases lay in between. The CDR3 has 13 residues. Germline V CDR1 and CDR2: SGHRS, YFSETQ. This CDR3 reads CASRTAGANVLTF. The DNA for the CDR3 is TGCGCCAGCAGAACAGCTGGGGCCAACGTCCTGACTTTC. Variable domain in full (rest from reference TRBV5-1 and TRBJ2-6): KAGVTQTPRYLIKTRGQQVTLSCSPISGHRSVSWYQQTPGQGLQFLFEYFSETQRNKGNFPGRFSGRQFSNSRSEMNVSTLELGDSALYLCASRTAGANVLTFGAGSRLTVL.

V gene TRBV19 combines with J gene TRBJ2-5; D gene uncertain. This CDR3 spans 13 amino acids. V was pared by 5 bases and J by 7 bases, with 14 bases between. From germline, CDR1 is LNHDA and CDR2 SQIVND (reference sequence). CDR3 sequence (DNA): TGTGCCAGTAGTCCTCAGGTGACCGGGACCCAGTACTTC. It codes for CASSPQVTGTQYF.

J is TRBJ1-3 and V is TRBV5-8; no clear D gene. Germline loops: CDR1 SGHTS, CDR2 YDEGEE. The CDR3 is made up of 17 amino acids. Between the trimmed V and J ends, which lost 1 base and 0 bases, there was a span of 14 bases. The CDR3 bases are TGTGCCAGCAGCTTGCGTTTAAGTTATCACTCTGGAAACACCATATATTTT. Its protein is CASSLRLSYHSGNTIYF.

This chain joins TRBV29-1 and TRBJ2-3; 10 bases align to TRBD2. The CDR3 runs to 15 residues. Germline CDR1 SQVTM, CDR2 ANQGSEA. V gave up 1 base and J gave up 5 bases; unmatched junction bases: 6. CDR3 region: CSVEGPSGSIDTQYF. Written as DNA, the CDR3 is TGCAGCGTTGAAGGTCCTAGCGGGAGTATAGATACGCAGTATTTT.

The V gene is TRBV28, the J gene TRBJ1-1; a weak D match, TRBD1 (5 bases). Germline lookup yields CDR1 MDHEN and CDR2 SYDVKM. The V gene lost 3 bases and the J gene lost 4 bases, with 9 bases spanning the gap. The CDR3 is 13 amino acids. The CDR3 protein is CASSFSTATEAFF. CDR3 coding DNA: TGTGCCAGCAGTTTTTCGACAGCCACTGAAGCTTTCTTT.

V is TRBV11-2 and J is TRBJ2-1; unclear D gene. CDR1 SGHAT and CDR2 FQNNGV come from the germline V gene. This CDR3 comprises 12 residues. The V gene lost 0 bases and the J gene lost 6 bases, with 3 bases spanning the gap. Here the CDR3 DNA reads TGTGCCAGCAGCTTAGATCGCAATGAGCAGTTCTTC. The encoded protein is CASSLDRNEQFF.

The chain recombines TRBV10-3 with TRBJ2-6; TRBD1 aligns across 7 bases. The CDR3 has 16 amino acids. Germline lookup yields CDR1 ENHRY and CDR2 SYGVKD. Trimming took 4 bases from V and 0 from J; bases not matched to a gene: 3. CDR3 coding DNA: TGTGCCATCAGTGTCGGACAGGACTCTGGGGCCAACGTCCTGACTTTC. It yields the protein CAISVGQDSGANVLTF.

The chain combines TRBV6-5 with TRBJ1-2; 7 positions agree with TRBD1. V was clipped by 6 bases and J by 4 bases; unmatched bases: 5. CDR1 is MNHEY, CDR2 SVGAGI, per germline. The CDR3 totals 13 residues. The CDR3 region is CASSLDRAYGYTF. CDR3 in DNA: TGTGCCAGCAGCCTTGACAGGGCCTATGGCTACACCTTC.

The CDR3 region has the DNA TGTGCCAGCAGCTCCCATCAGGGCTCAAATACGCAGTATTTT. Its protein product is CASSSHQGSNTQYF. V is TRBV7-2 and J is TRBJ2-3; possible D gene TRBD1, 5 bases. The CDR3 has 14 amino acids. CDR1 and CDR2 (germline): SGHTA, FQGNSA. The ends were cut back, 4 bases at V and 7 bases at J, with 15 bases in the middle.

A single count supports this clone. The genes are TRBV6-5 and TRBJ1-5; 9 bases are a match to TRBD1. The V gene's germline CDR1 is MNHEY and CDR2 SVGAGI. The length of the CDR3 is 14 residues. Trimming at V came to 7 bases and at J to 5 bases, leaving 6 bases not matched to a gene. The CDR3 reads CASKTGGVDQPQHF. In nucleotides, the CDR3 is TGTGCCAGCAAAACAGGGGGCGTAGATCAGCCCCAGCATTTT.

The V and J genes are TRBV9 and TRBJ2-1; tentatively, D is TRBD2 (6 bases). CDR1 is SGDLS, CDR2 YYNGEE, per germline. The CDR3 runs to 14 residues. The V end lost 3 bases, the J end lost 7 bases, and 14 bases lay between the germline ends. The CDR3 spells CASSAPGLGNEQFF. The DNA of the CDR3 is TGTGCCAGCAGCGCCCCGGGACTGGGAAATGAGCAGTTCTTC.

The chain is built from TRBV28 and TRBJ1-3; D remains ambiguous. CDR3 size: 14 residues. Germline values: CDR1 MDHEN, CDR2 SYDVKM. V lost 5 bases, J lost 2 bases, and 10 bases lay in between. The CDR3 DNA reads TGTGCCAGCAGTAACGGAGGGACTGGAAACACCATATATTTT. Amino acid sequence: CASSNGGTGNTIYF.

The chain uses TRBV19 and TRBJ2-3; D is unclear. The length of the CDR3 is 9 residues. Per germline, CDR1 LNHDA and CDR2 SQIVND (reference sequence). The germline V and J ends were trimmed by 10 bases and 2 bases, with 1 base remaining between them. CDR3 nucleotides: TGTGCCACCACAGATACGCAGTATTTT. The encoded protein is CATTDTQYF.

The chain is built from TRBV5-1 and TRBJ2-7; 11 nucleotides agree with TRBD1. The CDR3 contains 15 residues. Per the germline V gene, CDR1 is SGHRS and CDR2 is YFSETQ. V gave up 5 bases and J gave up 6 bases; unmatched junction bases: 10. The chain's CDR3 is CASRGPGQGEPEQYF. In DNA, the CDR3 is TGCGCCAGCAGGGGCCCGGGACAGGGGGAACCCGAGCAGTACTTC. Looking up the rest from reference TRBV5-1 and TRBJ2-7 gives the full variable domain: KAGVTQTPRYLIKTRGQQVTLSCSPISGHRSVSWYQQTPGQGLQFLFEYFSETQRNKGNFPGRFSGRQFSNSRSEMNVSTLELGDSALYLCASRGPGQGEPEQYFGPGTRLTVT.

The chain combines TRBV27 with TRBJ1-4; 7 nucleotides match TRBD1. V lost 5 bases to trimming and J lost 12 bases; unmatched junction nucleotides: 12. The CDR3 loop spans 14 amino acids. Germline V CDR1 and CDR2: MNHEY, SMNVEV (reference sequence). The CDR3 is CASSQDRRSGELFF. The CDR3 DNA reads TGTGCCAGCAGTCAGGACAGGCGCTCGGGGGAACTGTTTTTT.

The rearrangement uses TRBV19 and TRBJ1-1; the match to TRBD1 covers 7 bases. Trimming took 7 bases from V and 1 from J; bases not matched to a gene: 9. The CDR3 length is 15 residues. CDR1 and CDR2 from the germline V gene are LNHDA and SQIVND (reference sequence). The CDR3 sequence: CASNELGGANTEAFF. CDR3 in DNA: TGTGCCAGTAACGAGCTAGGGGGCGCGAACACTGAAGCTTTCTTT.

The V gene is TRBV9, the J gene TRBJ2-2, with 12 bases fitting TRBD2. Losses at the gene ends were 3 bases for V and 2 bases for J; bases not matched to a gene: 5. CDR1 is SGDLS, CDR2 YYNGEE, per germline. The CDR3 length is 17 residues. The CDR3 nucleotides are TGTGCCAGCAGCGCCTCTAGCGGGAGGGCCAACACCGGGGAGCTGTTTTTT. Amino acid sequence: CASSASSGRANTGELFF.

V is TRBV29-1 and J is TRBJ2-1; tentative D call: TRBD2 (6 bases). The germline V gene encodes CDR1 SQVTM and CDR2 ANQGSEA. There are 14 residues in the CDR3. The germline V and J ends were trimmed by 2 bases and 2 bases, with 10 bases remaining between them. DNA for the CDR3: TGCAGCGTTGAATCACGGGAGCCCTACAATGAGCAGTTCTTC. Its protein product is CSVESREPYNEQFF.

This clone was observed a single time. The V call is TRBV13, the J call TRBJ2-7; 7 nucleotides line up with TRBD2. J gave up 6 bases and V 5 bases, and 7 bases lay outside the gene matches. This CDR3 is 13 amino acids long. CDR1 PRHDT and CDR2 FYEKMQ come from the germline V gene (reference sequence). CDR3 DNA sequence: TGTGCCAGCAGCCCCCGACTAGCTGGCGAGCAGTACTTC. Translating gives CASSPRLAGEQYF.

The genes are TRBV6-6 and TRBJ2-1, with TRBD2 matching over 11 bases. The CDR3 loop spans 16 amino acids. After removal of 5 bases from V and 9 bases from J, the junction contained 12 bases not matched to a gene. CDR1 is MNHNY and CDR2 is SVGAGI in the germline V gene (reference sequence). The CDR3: CASSRELAGGESEQFF. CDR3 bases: TGTGCCAGCAGTCGGGAGCTAGCGGGAGGAGAGAGTGAGCAGTTCTTC.

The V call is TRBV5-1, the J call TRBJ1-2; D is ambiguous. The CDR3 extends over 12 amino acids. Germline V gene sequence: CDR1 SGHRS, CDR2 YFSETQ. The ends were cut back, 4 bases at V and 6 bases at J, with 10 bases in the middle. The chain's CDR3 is CASSPDFDGYTF. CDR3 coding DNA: TGCGCCAGCAGCCCGGACTTTGATGGCTACACCTTC.

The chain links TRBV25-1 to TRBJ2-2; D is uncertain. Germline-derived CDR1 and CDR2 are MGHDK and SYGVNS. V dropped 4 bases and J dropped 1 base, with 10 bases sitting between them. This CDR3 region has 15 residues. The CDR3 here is CASSGPTLNTGELFF. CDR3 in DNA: TGTGCCAGCAGTGGCCCGACTCTGAACACCGGGGAGCTGTTTTTT.

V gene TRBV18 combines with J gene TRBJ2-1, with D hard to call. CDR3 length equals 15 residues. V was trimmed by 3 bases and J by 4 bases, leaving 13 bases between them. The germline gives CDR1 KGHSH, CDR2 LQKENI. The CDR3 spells CASSPTRAGYNEQFF. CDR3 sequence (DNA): TGTGCCAGCTCACCCACCCGGGCAGGATACAATGAGCAGTTCTTC.

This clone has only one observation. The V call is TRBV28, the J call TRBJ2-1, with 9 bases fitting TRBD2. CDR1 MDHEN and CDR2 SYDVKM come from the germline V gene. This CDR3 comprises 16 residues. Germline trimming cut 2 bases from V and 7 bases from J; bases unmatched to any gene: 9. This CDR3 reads CASSLTLAGTRNEQFF. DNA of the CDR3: TGTGCCAGCAGTTTAACGCTAGCGGGAACGCGTAATGAGCAGTTCTTC. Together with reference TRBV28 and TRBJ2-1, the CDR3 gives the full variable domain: DVKVTQSSRYLVKRTGEKVFLECVQDMDHENMFWYRQDPGLGLRLIYFSYDVKMKEKGDIPEGYSVSREKKERFSLILESASTNQTSMYLCASSLTLAGTRNEQFFGPGTRLTVL.